This T cell receptor beta chain was retrieved from a study of tumor and adjacent non-tumor tissue in lung cancer. Study summary: The cohort had about 12 adenocarcinoma, 2 squamous cell and 1 small cell patients.

The library came from three nested PCR rounds adapted from ARM-PCR protocols. In TCRdb, the multiplex PCR reads were re-called with MiXCR into one record per CDR3 protein. The repertoire holds around 86,000 distinct CDR3 sequences, around 77% seen once, with about 9.2% in the top ten. Study-level results: TCR diversity was significantly greater in tumor than normal lung tissue. Normal lung showed higher cumulative top 100 clone frequency than tumor. Patients with more diverse tumor TCRs had worse survival.

Germline V CDR1 and CDR2: SGHNT, YENEEA. There are 17 residues in the CDR3. Trimming took 5 bases from V and 4 from J, leaving 21 bases between them. This sample's RNA came from whole unsorted tissue. Within the sample, this clonotype is medium-sized (0.01 to 0.1%). Its antigen remains unknown. This clonotype originated in a woman between 40 and 50 years old with non-small cell lung cancer. The sequenced material came from lung tumor tissue. The chain couples TRBV11-3 to TRBJ1-3; D call uncertain. In nucleotides, the CDR3 is TGTGCCAGCAGCCGTTACGAGAACGGTATGAAAGGAAACACCATATATTTT. Its translation: CASSRYENGMKGNTIYF.